The clone carrying this TCR beta chain is a singleton in its sample. The data were produced by immunoSEQ multiplex PCR, yet TCRdb's version contains in-frame clones alone and is incomplete. Found here are around 140,000 clones, roughly 84% of them singletons; the top ten hold 10%. This specimen belongs to a study of blood T cell repertoires in COVID-19. CDR1 is MGHDK, CDR2 SYGVNS, per germline. V was clipped by 1 base and J by 4 bases; unmatched bases: 5. The CDR3 consists of 15 residues. The origin of this receptor is a man aged 60 to 75 with active or convalescent COVID-19. Material: peripheral blood. This chain connects TRBV25-1 to TRBJ1-1, with 8 bases lining up with TRBD1. For the CDR3, the DNA is TGTGCCAGCAGTGAATTCAGGGGGCTCATCACTGAAGCTTTCTTT. This translates into CASSEFRGLITEAFF.